These T cell receptor beta chains were read from a single sample in a study of T cell repertoires in cytomegalovirus infection. One entry per CDR3 protein results from TCRdb running MiXCR on the reads. The table has around 99,000 distinct CDR3 sequences, around 30% seen once. Which antigens these TCRs recognize remains unknown. This specimen was CD8+ T cells from cultured PBMCs, taken from culture after CMV antigen stimulation. The receptors were sampled from a human donor in good health (CMV status not recorded). Some clones in this sample may be carry-over from other donors' samples. Each CDR3 is given with its conserved first and last residue. Fields, in order: CDR3 length, D gene, J gene, clone size, V gene, CDR3 protein, CDR3 DNA. The D gene is left open where the match is weak. Where a row states a size, it is once, few, many or the class of an expanded clone; other rows omit it.

CDR3 length: 12
D gene: NA
J gene: TRBJ1-2
clone size: NA
V gene: TRBV27
CDR3 protein: CASSSGTYGYTF
CDR3 DNA: TGTGCCAGCAGCTCCGGGACCTATGGCTACACCTTC

CDR3 length: 14
D gene: TRBD1
J gene: TRBJ2-1
clone size: NA
V gene: TRBV6-2/TRBV6-3
CDR3 protein: CASGGTGSYNEQFF
CDR3 DNA: TGTGCCAGCGGGGGGACAGGGTCCTACAATGAGCAGTTCTTC

CDR3 length: 17
D gene: TRBD1
J gene: TRBJ2-5
clone size: few
V gene: TRBV7-9
CDR3 protein: CASSLVTGTGSQETQYF
CDR3 DNA: TGTGCCAGCAGCTTAGTCACCGGGACAGGGTCACAAGAGACCCAGTACTTC

CDR3 length: 16
D gene: TRBD2
J gene: TRBJ2-3
clone size: few
V gene: TRBV5-6
CDR3 protein: CASSWSTSGVTDTQYF
CDR3 DNA: TGTGCCAGCAGCTGGTCGACTAGCGGGGTCACAGATACGCAGTATTTT

CDR3 length: 16
D gene: TRBD2
J gene: TRBJ2-7
clone size: few
V gene: TRBV7-9
CDR3 protein: CASSDSSGESSYEQYF
CDR3 DNA: TGTGCCAGCAGCGACTCTAGCGGGGAGTCCTCCTACGAGCAGTACTTC

CDR3 length: 16
D gene: NA
J gene: TRBJ1-2
clone size: NA
V gene: TRBV20-1
CDR3 protein: CSAGQYNRVMNDGYTF
CDR3 DNA: TGCAGTGCTGGTCAATATAACAGGGTAATGAATGATGGCTACACCTTC

CDR3 length: 16
D gene: TRBD2
J gene: TRBJ2-1
clone size: many
V gene: TRBV11-2
CDR3 protein: CASSRTGLAGYNEQFF
CDR3 DNA: TGTGCCAGCAGCAGAACGGGACTAGCGGGCTACAATGAGCAGTTCTTC

CDR3 length: 18
D gene: TRBD2
J gene: TRBJ2-3
clone size: NA
V gene: TRBV10-3
CDR3 protein: CAISGRGGERLSTDTQYF
CDR3 DNA: TGTGCCATCAGTGGTCGTGGGGGGGAACGGTTGAGCACAGATACGCAGTATTTT

CDR3 length: 16
D gene: NA
J gene: TRBJ2-7
clone size: NA
V gene: TRBV27
CDR3 protein: CASSLGPLGQSYEQYF
CDR3 DNA: TGTGCCAGCAGTTTAGGTCCCCTTGGGCAGTCCTACGAGCAGTACTTC

CDR3 length: 14
D gene: TRBD1
J gene: TRBJ1-5
clone size: NA
V gene: TRBV2
CDR3 protein: CASSPDRGGQPQHF
CDR3 DNA: TGTGCCAGCAGCCCGGACAGGGGTGGTCAGCCCCAGCATTTT

CDR3 length: 15
D gene: TRBD1
J gene: TRBJ2-3
clone size: few
V gene: TRBV27
CDR3 protein: CASRWTGSSTDTQYF
CDR3 DNA: TGTGCCAGCAGGTGGACAGGGAGTAGCACAGATACGCAGTATTTT